This TCR beta chain was found in a study of cytomegalovirus exposure and HLA in healthy donors. Study-wide results and limits: Another analysis was done later, and it associated 16,951 TCR beta sequences with HLA alleles at 0.05 false discovery rate. For most TCR beta V segments, an earlier analysis put the productive rate at about 87% or about 30% of the time.

This PCR relied on a set of 60 Vbeta primers and 13 Jbeta primers. Clones were sequenced by immunoSEQ multiplex PCR, and TCRdb holds only the in-frame ones, with some missing. The sample yields about 150,000 clones, 81% seen once. A note on this clone: Antigen unknown.

Germline-derived CDR1 and CDR2 are SGHTA and FQGNSA. After removal of 2 bases from V and 6 bases from J, the junction contained 4 bases not matched to a gene. The CDR3 extends over 13 amino acids. The chain links TRBV7-2 to TRBJ2-7; TRBD1 aligns across 7 bases. The sample taken for sequencing was PBMCs. This TCR derives from a man in his fifties or sixties in good health and CMV-seropositive. The CDR3: CASSLTGEREQYF. The DNA of the CDR3 is TGTGCCAGCAGCTTAACAGGGGAACGCGAGCAGTACTTC.